A single T cell receptor beta chain is shown here with its context. The antigen remains unidentified. Assay: immunoSEQ multiplex PCR; the TCRdb copy retains only in-frame clones and omits some. This sample carries 70,000 to 95,000 clones, around 89% of them seen once, and the ten largest clones take around 5.1%. The data are from a study of T cell responses to AZD1222 COVID-19 vaccine. Study outcomes and limitations: Repertoire sampling was restricted to post-peak T cell response timepoints. In a largely white British group with more females than males, clonal diversity was possibly underestimated. Nearly half of spike-specific TCRs reportedly target unmutated variant regions. Elevations in Spike-specific TCR breadth and depth followed administration of two AZD1222 doses.

This TCR derives from an adult in good health. Material: peripheral blood, obtained on day 0 of MenACWY control vaccination.

The CDR3 reads CATSRNRGDTEAFF. The CDR3 coding sequence is TGTGCCACCAGCAGAAACAGGGGGGACACTGAAGCTTTCTTT. The rearrangement joins TRBV15 to TRBJ1-1, with 8 bases identical to TRBD1. CDR3 length equals 14 residues. V lost 2 bases to trimming and J lost 3 bases; unmatched junction nucleotides: 2. In germline, CDR1 is LNHNV, CDR2 YYDKDF (reference sequence).